This TCR beta chain appears in the sequencing data of a study of blood T cell repertoires in COVID-19 (TCRdb year 2020). In the study overall: Samples from collaborators originated in the United States, Italy and Spain and spanned both the acute and convalescent phases of COVID-19. Where HLA class I and class II types were available, the types were taken from metadata supplied by the sample provider, not from assay-based typing. The material from the prospective study consisted of cDNA or gDNA derived from T cells, B-cell-depleted T cells, or PBMCs. The sample metadata nearly always contained a de-identified subject ID, COVID-19 status, age in years and sex. The dataset comprised deeply sampled blood TCRbeta repertoires from subjects exposed to, actively infected with, or recovered from COVID-19. The repertoires were released in a freely available public database meant as a resource for research on the immune response to SARS-CoV-2. Samples came from the ongoing ImmuneRACE study (first 160 participants) plus 1,254 subjects from 6 global collaborators. The study at large found these results: How much clinical and demographic metadata was included differed by source and by participant, and the metadata was provided uncurated.

TCRbeta CDR3 regions were amplified from genomic DNA by means of the immunoSEQ Assay, a bias-controlled multiplex PCR. Per the authors' processing: Within the assay, amplification of reference gene primers was used to estimate how many nucleated cells each sample contained. To quantify the absolute abundance of each unique TCRbeta CDR3 rearrangement, sequence reads were collapsed and filtered. For each sample, productive Simpson clonality was calculated as the square root of Simpson's diversity index over productive rearrangements. Here the immuneACCESS table is served through TCRdb, limited to in-frame sequences with V and J called. Missing clones are a known gap in these copies; in checked studies unresolved V genes cover under half, and the rest lacks a known reason. V and J calls and clone size are those listed in that table; D and trimming were worked out from the DNA. For this sample the table gives around 230,000 clones, of which 88% were detected only once. Of the sample, more than 2.5% is held by the ten largest clones.

The junction shows trimming of 5 bases on V and 0 bases on J, and the gene matches do not reach 17 bases of it. The CDR3 numbers 19 residues from cysteine through phenylalanine. Left in the record is the CDR3 DNA by itself, 57 bases read in frame from the first base. CDR1 and CDR2 were assigned from the germline V gene as LGHNT and FRNRAP. Participants in the prospective study were enrolled through a virtual design, were aged about 18 to 100 years, and lived in roughly 25 United States geographic areas. In the prospective study, participants were assigned to cohorts based on the clinical history participants reported in a screening survey and a study questionnaire. Recovered participants in ImmuneRACE Cohort 3 were defined by two consecutive negative NP/OP PCR tests, clearance by a healthcare professional, or resolution of symptoms. Each participant in the prospective study had whole blood, serum and a nasopharyngeal or oropharyngeal swab collected by mobile phlebotomists. Prospective study participants could optionally give additional blood draws and questionnaires over an approximately two-month period. Before DNA extraction, blood samples from the prospective study were shipped at room temperature or frozen.

Comments on this clone: Its antigen is currently not known. No base quality values were provided; no much bigger clone lies one nucleotide off.

Sample: PBMCs or T cells enriched from blood (not recorded which). The rearrangement combines TRBV12-5 with TRBJ2-7; a stretch of 9 junction bases matches TRBD1. The sequence was collected from a woman aged 25 to 39 who had recovered from COVID-19. The DNA sequence reads TGTGCTAGTGGTCTTTGGACAGGGGCTAGTCCCATTAGCTCCTACGAGCAGTACTTC. The resulting protein is CASGLWTGASPISSYEQYF. Here the CDR3 is joined to the reference TRBV12-5 and TRBJ2-7 genes, and the full variable domain is: DARVTQTPRHKVTEMGQEVTMRCQPILGHNTVFWYRQTMMQGLELLAYFRNRAPLDDSGMPKDRFSAEMPDATLATLKIQPSEPRDSAVYFCASGLWTGASPISSYEQYFGPGTRLTVT.